This TCR beta chain appears in the sequencing data of a study of T cell responses to AZD1222 COVID-19 vaccine. Study information: Pooled samples include second doses given at about 4 or 12 weeks.

Some clones are missing from TCRdb's copy, which holds only in-frame ones; the method was immunoSEQ multiplex PCR. This table has about 130,000 clones, about 93% appearing once. Broader study findings: Receipt of two AZD1222 doses was followed by a rise in Spike-specific TCR breadth and depth. Repertoires were collected only later (after the peak T cell response had occurred). Spike-wide coverage was observed for vaccine-associated CD4 TCRs, with dominant responses at 160-218 and 743-854.

As regards this clone: The antigen remains undetermined.

This specimen was peripheral blood, taken on day 0 of AZD1222 vaccination. The origin of this receptor is an adult in good health.

CDR3 in amino acids: CAISENYSGAGGYTF. The DNA of the CDR3 is TGTGCCATCAGTGAAAACTATTCAGGGGCTGGTGGCTACACCTTC. The V gene is TRBV10-3, the J gene TRBJ1-2, with D possibly matching TRBD1 (6 bases). Germline lookup yields CDR1 ENHRY and CDR2 SYGVKD. Deletions cut 3 bases from V and 7 bases from J, with 18 bases between. CDR3 length: 15 amino acids.